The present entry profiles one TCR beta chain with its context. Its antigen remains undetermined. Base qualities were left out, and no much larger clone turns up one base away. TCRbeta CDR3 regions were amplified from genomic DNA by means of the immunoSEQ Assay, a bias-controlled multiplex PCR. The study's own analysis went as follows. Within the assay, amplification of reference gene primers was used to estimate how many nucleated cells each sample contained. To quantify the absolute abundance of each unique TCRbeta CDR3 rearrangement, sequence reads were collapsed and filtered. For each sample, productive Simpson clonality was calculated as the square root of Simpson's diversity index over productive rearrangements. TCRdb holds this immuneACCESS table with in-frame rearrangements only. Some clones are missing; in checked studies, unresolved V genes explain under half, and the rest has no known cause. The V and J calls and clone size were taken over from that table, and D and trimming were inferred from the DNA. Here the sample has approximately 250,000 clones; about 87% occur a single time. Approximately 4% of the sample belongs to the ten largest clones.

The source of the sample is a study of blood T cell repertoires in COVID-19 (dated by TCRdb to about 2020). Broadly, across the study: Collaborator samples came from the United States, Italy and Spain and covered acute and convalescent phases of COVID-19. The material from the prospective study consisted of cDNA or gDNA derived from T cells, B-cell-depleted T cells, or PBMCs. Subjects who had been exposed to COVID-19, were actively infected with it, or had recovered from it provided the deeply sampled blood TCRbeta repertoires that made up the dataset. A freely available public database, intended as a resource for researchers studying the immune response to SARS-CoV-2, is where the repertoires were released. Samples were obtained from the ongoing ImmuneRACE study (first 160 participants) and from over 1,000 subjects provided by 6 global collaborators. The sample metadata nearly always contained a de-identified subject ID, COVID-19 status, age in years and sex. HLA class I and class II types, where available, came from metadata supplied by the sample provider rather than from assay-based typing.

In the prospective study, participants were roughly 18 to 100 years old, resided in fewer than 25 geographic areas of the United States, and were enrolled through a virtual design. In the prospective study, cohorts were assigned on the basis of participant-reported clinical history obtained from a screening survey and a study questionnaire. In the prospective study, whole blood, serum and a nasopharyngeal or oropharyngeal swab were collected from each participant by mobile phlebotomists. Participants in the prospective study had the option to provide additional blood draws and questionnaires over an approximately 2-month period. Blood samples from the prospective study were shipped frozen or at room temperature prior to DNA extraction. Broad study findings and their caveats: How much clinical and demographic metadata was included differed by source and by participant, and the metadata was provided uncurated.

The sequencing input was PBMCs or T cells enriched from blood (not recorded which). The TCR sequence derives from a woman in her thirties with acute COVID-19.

The CDR3 loop reads CASSHGTGVPGELFF. DNA sequence: TGTGCCAGCAGCCACGGGACAGGGGTTCCCGGGGAGCTGTTTTTT. The chain links TRBV4-2 with TRBJ2-2, and 10 junction bases match TRBD1. Germline trimming: 3 bases from V, 6 bases from J; junction bases outside gene matches: 4. The germline V gene gives CDR1 as LGHNA and CDR2 as YNFKEQ. Its CDR3 holds 15 amino acids, cysteine through phenylalanine. The CDR3 DNA has 45 bases and is translated from base 1.